This TCR beta chain was profiled in a study of blood T cell repertoires in COVID-19. Trimming took 5 bases from V and 4 from J, leaving 11 bases between them. Germline CDR1 reads SGHNT; CDR2 reads YENEEA. The CDR3 contains 14 residues. This clone was observed once. Assay: immunoSEQ multiplex PCR; the TCRdb copy retains only in-frame clones and omits some. The sample contains about 97,000 clones, just under 90% of which appear only once. Sequences were obtained from peripheral blood. This receptor was taken from a human donor in a cohort sampled during active COVID-19. The chain has TRBV11-3 and TRBJ2-2, with D tentatively TRBD1 (6 bases). The CDR3 region has the DNA TGTGCCAGCAGCCAGCCAGGGGTCACCGGGGAGCTGTTTTTT. It is translated as CASSQPGVTGELFF.